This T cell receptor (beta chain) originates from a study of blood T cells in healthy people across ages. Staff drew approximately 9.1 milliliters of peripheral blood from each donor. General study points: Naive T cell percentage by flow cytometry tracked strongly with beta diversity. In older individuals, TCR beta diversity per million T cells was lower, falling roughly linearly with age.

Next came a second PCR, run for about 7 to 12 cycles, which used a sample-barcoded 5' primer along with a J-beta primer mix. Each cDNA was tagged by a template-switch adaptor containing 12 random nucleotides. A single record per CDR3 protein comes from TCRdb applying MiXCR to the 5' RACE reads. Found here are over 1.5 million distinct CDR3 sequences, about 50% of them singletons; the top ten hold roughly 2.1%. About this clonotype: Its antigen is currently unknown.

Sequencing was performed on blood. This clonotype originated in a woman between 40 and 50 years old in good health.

The DNA for the CDR3 is TGCGCCAGCAGCCAAGGGCAGGGAGATCAAGAGACCCAGTACTTC. It encodes CASSQGQGDQETQYF. V gene TRBV4-1 combines with J gene TRBJ2-5, with D possibly called TRBD1 or TRBD2 (5 bases each). Germline V gene sequence: CDR1 MGHRA, CDR2 YSYEKL. V dropped 1 base and J dropped 2 bases, with 11 bases sitting between them. There are 15 residues in the CDR3.